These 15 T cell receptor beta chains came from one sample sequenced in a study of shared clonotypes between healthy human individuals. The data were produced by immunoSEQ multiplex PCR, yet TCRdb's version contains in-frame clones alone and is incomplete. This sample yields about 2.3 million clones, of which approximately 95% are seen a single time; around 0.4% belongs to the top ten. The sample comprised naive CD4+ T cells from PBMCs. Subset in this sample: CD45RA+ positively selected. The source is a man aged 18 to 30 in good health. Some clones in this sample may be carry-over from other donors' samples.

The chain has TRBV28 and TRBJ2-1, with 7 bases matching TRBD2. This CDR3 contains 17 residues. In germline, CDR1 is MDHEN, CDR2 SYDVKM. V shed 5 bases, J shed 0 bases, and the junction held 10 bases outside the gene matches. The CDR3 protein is CASSPSGRTSSYNEQFF. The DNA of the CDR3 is TGTGCCAGCAGTCCCTCTGGACGGACTAGCTCCTACAATGAGCAGTTCTTC.

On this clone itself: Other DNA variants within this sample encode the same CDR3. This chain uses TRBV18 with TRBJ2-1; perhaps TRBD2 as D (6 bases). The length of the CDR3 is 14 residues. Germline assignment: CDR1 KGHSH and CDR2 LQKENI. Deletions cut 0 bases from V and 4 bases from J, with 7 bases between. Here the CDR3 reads CASSPPSGYNEQFF. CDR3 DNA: TGTGCCAGCTCACCACCTAGCGGTTACAATGAGCAGTTCTTC. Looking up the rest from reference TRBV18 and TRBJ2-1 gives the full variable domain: NAGVMQNPRHLVRRRGQEARLRCSPMKGHSHVYWYRQLPEEGLKFMVYLQKENIIDESGMPKERFSAEFPKEGPSILRIQQVVRGDSAAYFCASSPPSGYNEQFFGPGTRLTVL.

The CDR3 loop reads CASSGPGQGDLYEQYF. The CDR3 region has the DNA TGCGCCAGCAGCGGCCCTGGACAGGGCGATTTGTACGAGCAGTACTTC. This chain uses TRBV5-1 with TRBJ2-7; 8 bases map to TRBD1. The CDR3 extends over 16 amino acids. The V segment lost 4 bases and the J segment 4 bases; nucleotides outside the gene matches: 13. CDR1 and CDR2 from the germline V gene are SGHRS and YFSETQ.

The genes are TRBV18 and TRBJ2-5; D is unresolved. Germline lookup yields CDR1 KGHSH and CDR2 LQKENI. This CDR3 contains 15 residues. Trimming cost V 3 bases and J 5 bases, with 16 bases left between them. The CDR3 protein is CASSPPDGARETQYF. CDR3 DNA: TGTGCCAGCTCACCGCCGGACGGCGCGAGGGAGACCCAGTACTTC.

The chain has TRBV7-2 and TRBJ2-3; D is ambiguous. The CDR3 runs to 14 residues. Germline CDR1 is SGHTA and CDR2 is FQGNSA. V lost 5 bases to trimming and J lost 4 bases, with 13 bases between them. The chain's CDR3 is CASSRAPTSDTQYF. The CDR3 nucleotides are TGTGCCAGCAGCCGGGCCCCGACGTCAGATACGCAGTATTTT.

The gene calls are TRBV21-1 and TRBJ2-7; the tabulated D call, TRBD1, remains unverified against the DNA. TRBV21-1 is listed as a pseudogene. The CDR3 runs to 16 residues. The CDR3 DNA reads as TGTGCCAGCAGCACAGACACACAGGGCCCACGCTACGAGCAGTACTTC. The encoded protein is CASSTDTQGPRYEQYF.

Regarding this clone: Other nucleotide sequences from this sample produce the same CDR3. CDR3 residues: CASSLGLAGQETQYF. CDR3 bases: TGTGCCAGCAGCTTGGGACTAGCGGGACAAGAGACCCAGTACTTC. The gene calls are TRBV11-3 and TRBJ2-5; 13 nucleotides line up with TRBD2. Per the germline V gene, CDR1 is SGHNT and CDR2 is YENEEA. There are 15 residues in the CDR3. V dropped 3 bases and J dropped 2; count of bases not matched to a gene: 0.

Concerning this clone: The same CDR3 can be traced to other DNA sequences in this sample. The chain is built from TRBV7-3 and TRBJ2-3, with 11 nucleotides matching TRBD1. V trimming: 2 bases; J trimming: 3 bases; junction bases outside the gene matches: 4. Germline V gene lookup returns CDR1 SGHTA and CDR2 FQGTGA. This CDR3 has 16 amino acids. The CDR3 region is CASSLVGTGGTDTQYF. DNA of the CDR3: TGTGCCAGCAGCTTAGTGGGGACAGGGGGTACAGATACGCAGTATTTT.

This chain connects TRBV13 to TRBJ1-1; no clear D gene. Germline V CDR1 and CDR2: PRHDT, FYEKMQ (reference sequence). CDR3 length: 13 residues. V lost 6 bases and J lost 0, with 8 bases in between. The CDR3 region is CASSPTVNTEAFF. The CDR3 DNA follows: TGTGCCAGCAGTCCTACAGTGAACACTGAAGCTTTCTTT.

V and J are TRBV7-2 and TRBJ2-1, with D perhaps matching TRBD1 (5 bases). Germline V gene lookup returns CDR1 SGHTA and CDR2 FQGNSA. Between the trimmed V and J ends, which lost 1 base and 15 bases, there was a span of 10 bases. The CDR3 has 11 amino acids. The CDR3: CASSLGRVRFF. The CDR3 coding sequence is TGTGCCAGCAGCTTAGGCAGGGTTCGGTTCTTC. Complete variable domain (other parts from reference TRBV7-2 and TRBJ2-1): GAGVSQSPSNKVTEKGKDVELRCDPISGHTALYWYRQSLGQGLEFLIYFQGNSAPDKSGLPSDRFSAERTGGSVSTLTIQRTQQEDSAVYLCASSLGRVRFFGPGTRLTVL.

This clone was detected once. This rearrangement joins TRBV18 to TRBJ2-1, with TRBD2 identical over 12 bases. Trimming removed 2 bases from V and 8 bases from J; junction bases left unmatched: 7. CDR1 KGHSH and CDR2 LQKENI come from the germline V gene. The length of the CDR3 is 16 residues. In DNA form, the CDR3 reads TGTGCCAGCTCACCAAGGGCCCCTAGCGGGAGGGATGAGCAGTTCTTC. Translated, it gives CASSPRAPSGRDEQFF.

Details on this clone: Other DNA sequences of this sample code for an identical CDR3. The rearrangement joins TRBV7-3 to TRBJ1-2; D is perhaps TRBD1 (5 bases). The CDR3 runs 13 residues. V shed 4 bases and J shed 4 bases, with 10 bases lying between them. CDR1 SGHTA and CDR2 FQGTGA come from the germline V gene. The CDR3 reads CASSSGQGYGYTF. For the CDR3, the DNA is TGTGCCAGCAGCTCGGGGCAGGGCTATGGCTACACCTTC. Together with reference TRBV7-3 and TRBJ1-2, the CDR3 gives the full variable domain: GAGVSQTPSNKVTEKGKYVELRCDPISGHTALYWYRQSLGQGPEFLIYFQGTGAADDSGLPNDRFFAVRPEGSVSTLKIQRTERGDSAVYLCASSSGQGYGYTFGSGTRLTVV.

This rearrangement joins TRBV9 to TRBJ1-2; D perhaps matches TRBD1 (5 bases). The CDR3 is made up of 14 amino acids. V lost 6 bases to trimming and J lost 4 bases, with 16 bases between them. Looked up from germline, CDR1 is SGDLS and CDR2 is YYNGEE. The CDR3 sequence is CASTLPQGPYGYTF. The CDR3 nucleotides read TGTGCCAGCACCCTGCCCCAGGGTCCCTATGGCTACACCTTC.

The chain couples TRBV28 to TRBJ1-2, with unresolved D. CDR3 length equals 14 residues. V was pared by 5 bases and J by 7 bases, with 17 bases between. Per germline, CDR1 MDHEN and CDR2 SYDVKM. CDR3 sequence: CASSITAGKPGYTF. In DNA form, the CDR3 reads TGTGCCAGCAGTATCACCGCGGGGAAGCCTGGCTACACCTTC.

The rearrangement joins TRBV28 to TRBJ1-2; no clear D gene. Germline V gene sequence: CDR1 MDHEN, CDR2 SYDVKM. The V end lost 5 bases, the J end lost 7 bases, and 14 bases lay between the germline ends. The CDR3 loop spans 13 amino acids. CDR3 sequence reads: CASSQRPRTGYTF. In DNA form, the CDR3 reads TGTGCCAGCAGTCAAAGACCCAGAACTGGCTACACCTTC.